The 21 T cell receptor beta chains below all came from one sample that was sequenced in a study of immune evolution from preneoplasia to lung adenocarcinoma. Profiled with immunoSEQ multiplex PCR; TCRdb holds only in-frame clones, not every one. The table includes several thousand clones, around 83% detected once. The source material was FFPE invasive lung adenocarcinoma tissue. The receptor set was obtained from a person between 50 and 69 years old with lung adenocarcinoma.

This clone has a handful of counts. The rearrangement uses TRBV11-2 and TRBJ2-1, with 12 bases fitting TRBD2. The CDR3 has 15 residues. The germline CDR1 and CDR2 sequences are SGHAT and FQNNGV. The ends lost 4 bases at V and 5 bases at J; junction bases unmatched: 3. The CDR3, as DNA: TGTGCCAGCAGCTCCAGACTAGCGGGAGACAATGAGCAGTTCTTC. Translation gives CASSSRLAGDNEQFF. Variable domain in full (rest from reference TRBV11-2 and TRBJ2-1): EAGVAQSPRYKIIEKRQSVAFWCNPISGHATLYWYQQILGQGPKLLIQFQNNGVVDDSQLPKDRFSAERLKGVDSTLKIQPAKLEDSAVYLCASSSRLAGDNEQFFGPGTRLTVL.

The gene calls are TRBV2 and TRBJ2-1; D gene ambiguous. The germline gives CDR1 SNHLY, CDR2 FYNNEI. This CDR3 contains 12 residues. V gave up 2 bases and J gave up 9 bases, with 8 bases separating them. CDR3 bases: TGTGCCAGCAGTGAATCCAGTACTGAGCAGTTCTTC. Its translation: CASSESSTEQFF.

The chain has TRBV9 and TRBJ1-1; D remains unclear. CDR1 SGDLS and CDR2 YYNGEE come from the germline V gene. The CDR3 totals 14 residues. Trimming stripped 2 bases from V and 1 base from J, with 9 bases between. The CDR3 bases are TGTGCCAGCAGCGTCCAGGACTGGAACACTGAAGCTTTCTTT. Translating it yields CASSVQDWNTEAFF.

The CDR3 nucleotides read TGTGCCAGCAGCCCCTATAGCGGCAACAATGAGCAGTTCTTC. It translates to CASSPYSGNNEQFF. This chain links TRBV11-3 with TRBJ2-1; a possible D gene is TRBD2 (6 bases). This CDR3 has 14 amino acids. CDR1 SGHNT and CDR2 YENEEA come from the germline V gene. V shed 5 bases and J shed 5 bases, with 13 bases lying between them. The complete variable domain, with remaining parts taken from reference TRBV11-3 and TRBJ2-1, reads EAGVVQSPRYKIIEKKQPVAFWCNPISGHNTLYWYLQNLGQGPELLIRYENEEAVDDSQLPKDRFSAERLKGVDSTLKIQPAELGDSAVYLCASSPYSGNNEQFFGPGTRLTVL.

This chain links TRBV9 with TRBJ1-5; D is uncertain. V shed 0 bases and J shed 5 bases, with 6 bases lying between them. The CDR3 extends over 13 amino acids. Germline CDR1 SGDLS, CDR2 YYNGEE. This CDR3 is CASSVDSYQPQHF. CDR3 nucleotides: TGTGCCAGCAGCGTAGATTCATATCAGCCCCAGCATTTT.

The CDR3 sequence is CASSQWGGANTEAFF. The CDR3 coding sequence is TGTGCCAGCAGTCAGTGGGGGGGGGCGAACACTGAAGCTTTCTTT. The chain recombines TRBV27 with TRBJ1-1; weak D call: TRBD1 (6 bases). The germline V and J ends were trimmed by 5 bases and 1 base, with 14 bases remaining between them. The germline gives CDR1 MNHEY, CDR2 SMNVEV (reference sequence). The CDR3 sequence is 15 residues long.

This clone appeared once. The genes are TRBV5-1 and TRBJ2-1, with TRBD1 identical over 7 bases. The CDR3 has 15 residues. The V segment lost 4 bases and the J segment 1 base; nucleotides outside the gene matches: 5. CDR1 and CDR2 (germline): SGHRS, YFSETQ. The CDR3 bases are TGCGCCAGCAGCACAGACAGGGTTTCCTACAATGAGCAGTTCTTC. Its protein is CASSTDRVSYNEQFF.

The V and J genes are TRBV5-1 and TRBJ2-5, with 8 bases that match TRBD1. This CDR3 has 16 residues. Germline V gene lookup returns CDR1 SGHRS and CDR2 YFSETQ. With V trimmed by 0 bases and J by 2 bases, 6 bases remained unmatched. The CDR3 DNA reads TGCGCCAGCAGCTTGGCACAGGGGGTTGGGCAAGAGACCCAGTACTTC. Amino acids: CASSLAQGVGQETQYF.

DNA of the CDR3: TGCGCCAGCAGCCAAGATTCCCAGAACGTATACGAGCAGTACTTC. Protein sequence: CASSQDSQNVYEQYF. The chain links TRBV4-1 to TRBJ2-7; D call uncertain. V dropped 0 bases and J dropped 4 bases, with 13 bases sitting between them. CDR1 is MGHRA and CDR2 is YSYEKL in the germline V gene. This CDR3 spans 15 amino acids.

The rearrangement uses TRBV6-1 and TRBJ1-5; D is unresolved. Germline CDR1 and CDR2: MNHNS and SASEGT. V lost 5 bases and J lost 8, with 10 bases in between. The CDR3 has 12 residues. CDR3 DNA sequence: TGTGCCAGCAGTACAAACGGGGAGCCCCAGCATTTT. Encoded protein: CASSTNGEPQHF.

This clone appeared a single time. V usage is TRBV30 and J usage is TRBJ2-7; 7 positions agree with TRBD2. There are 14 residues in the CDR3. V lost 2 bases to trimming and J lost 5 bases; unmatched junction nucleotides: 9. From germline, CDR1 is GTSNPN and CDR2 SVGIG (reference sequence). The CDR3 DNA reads TGTGCCTGGAGTCAGTGGGAGGGCGCGAACGAGCAGTACTTC. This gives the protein CAWSQWEGANEQYF. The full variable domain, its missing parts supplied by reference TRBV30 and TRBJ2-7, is SQTIHQWPATLVQPVGSPLSLECTVEGTSNPNLYWYRQAAGRGLQLLFYSVGIGQISSEVPQNLSASRPQDRQFILSSKKLLLSDSGFYLCAWSQWEGANEQYFGPGTRLTVT.

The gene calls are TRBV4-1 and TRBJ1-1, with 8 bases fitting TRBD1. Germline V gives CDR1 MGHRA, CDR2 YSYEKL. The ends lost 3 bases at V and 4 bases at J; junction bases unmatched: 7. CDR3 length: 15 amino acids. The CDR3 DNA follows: TGCGCCAGCAGCCAGCAGGACAGGGAGGGCACTGAAGCTTTCTTT. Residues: CASSQQDREGTEAFF.

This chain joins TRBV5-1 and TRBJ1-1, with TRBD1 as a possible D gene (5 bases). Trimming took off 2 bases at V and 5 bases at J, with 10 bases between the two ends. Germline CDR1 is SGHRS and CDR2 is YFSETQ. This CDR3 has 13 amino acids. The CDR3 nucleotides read TGCGCCAGCAGCTTCACAGGCGTTACTGAAGCTTTCTTT. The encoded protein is CASSFTGVTEAFF. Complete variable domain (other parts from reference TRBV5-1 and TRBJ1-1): KAGVTQTPRYLIKTRGQQVTLSCSPISGHRSVSWYQQTPGQGLQFLFEYFSETQRNKGNFPGRFSGRQFSNSRSEMNVSTLELGDSALYLCASSFTGVTEAFFGQGTRLTVV.

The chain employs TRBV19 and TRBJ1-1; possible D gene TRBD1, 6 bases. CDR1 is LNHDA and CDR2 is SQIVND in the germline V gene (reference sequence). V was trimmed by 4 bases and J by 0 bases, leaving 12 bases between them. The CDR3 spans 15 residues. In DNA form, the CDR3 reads TGTGCCAGTAGTAGAACTGGACAGCTGAACACTGAAGCTTTCTTT. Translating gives CASSRTGQLNTEAFF.

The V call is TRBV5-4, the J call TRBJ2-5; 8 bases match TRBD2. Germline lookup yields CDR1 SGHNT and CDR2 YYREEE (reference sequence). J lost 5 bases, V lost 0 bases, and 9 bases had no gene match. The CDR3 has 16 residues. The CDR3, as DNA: TGTGCCAGCAGCTTGGACCGGGAGGGCTATGGGGAGACCCAGTACTTC. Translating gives CASSLDREGYGETQYF.

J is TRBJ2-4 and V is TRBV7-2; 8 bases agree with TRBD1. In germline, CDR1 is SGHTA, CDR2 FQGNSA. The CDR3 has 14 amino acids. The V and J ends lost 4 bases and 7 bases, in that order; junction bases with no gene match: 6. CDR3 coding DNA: TGTGCCAGCAGCTCCCGGGACAGGAGGAACATTCAGTACTTC. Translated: CASSSRDRRNIQYF.

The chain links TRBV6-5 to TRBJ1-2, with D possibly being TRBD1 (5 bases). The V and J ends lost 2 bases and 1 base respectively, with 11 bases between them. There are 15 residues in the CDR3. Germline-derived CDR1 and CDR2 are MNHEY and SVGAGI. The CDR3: CASSYRRAGNYGYTF. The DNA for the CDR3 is TGTGCCAGCAGTTACCGCAGGGCCGGTAACTATGGCTACACCTTC.

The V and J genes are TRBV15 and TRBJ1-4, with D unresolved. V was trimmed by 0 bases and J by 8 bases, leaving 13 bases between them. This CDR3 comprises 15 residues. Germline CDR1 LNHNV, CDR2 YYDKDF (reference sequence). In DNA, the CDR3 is TGTGCCACCAGCAGAGAGGCTCAGAGGGCGGAAAAACTGTTTTTT. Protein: CATSREAQRAEKLFF. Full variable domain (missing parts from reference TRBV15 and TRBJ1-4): DAMVIQNPRYQVTQFGKPVTLSCSQTLNHNVMYWYQQKSSQAPKLLFHYYDKDFNNEADTPDNFQSRRPNTSFCFLDIRSPGLGDTAMYLCATSREAQRAEKLFFGSGTQLSVL.

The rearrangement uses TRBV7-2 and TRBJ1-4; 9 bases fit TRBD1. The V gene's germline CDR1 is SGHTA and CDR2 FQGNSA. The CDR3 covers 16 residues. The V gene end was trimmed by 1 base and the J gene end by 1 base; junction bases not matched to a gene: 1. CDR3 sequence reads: CASSLGGQGTNEKLFF. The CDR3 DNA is TGTGCCAGCAGCTTAGGGGGACAGGGAACTAATGAAAAACTGTTTTTT.

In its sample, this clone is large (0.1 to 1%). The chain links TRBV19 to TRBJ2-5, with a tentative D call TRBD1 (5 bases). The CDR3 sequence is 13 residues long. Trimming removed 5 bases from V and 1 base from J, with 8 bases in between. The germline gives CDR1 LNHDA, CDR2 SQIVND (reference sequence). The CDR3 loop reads CASSSDIQETQYF. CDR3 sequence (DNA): TGTGCCAGTAGTTCGGACATCCAAGAGACCCAGTACTTC.

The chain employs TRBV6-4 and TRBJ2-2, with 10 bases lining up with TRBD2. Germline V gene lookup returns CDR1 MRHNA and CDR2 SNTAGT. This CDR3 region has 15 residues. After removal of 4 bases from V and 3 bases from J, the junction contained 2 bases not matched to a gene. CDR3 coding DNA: TGTGCCAGCAGTGCGCTAGCGGGAGACACCGGGGAGCTGTTTTTT. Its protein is CASSALAGDTGELFF.